A single T cell receptor (beta chain) is shown here with its context. What this receptor recognizes is not known. Qualities for individual bases were not recorded, and no much larger clone is one base off. This sample was included in a study of blood T cell repertoires in COVID-19 (dated by TCRdb to between 2020 and 2021). With regard to the full study: The collaborator samples originated in the United States, Italy and Spain and spanned the acute and convalescent phases of COVID-19. The sample metadata nearly always contained a de-identified subject ID, COVID-19 status, age in years and sex. The material from the prospective study consisted of cDNA or gDNA derived from T cells, B-cell-depleted T cells, or PBMCs. The repertoires were released in a freely available public database meant as a resource for research on the immune response to SARS-CoV-2. The samples were drawn from the first 160 participants of the ongoing ImmuneRACE study and from over 950 subjects provided by 6 global collaborators. Where available, HLA class I and class II types were taken from metadata supplied by the sample provider and were not determined by assay-based typing. The dataset comprised deeply sampled blood TCRbeta repertoires from subjects exposed to, actively infected with, or recovered from COVID-19. General findings and caveats noted by the study authors: How much clinical and demographic metadata was included differed by source and by participant, and the metadata was provided uncurated.

Each collaborating institution followed its own protocols to collect whole blood in K2EDTA tubes. For TCRbeta analysis, collaborator samples were shipped as frozen whole blood, as isolated PBMCs, or as DNA extracted from either sample type. The germline V gene sets CDR1 to MDHEN and CDR2 to SYDVKM. V loses 8 bases, J loses 4 bases, and the germline ends lie 15 bases apart. The CDR3, from cysteine to phenylalanine, totals 13 residues. Only the CDR3 part of the read is kept: 39 bases, read in frame from the first base. The immunoSEQ Assay, a bias-controlled multiplex PCR, was used to amplify TCRbeta CDR3 regions from genomic DNA. In the authors' own workflow: The number of nucleated cells in each sample was estimated from the amplification of reference gene primers within the assay. Sequence reads were collapsed and filtered to measure the absolute abundance of every unique TCRbeta CDR3 rearrangement. Productive Simpson clonality was computed per sample as the square root of Simpson's diversity index over productive rearrangements. TCRdb mirrors the immuneACCESS table, restricted to in-frame sequences. Some clones are absent from its copies; in checked studies, under half trace to an unresolved V gene, and the reason for the others is unknown. That table gives V, J and clone size, and the DNA gave D and trimming. The sample data list approximately 60,000 clones, and 75% to 80% of these were observed just once. Clones ranked in the top ten supply approximately 52% of the sample.

The sequencing input was peripheral blood. The receptor chain draws on TRBV28 and TRBJ2-7; TRBD2 could be the D gene, as 6 bases match. This TCR was sampled from a woman older than 75 with acute or convalescent COVID-19. The nucleotides are TGTGCCAGCCGTCGTACGGGAGTTTACGAGCAGTACTTC. This codes for CASRRTGVYEQYF.